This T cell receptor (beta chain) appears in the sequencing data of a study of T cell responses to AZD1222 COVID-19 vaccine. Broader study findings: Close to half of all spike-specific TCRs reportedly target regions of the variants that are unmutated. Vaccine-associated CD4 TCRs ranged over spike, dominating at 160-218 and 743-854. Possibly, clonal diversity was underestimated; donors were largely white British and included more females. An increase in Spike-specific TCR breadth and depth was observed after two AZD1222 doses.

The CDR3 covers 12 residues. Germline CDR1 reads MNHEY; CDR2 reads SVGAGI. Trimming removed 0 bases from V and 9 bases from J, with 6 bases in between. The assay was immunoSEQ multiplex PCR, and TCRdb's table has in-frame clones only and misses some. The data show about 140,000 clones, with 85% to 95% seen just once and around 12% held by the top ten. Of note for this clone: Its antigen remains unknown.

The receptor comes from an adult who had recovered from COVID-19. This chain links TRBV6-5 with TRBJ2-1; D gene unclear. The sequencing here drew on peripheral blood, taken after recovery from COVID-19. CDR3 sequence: CASSYSRVEQFF. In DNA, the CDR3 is TGTGCCAGCAGTTACTCGAGAGTTGAGCAGTTCTTC.